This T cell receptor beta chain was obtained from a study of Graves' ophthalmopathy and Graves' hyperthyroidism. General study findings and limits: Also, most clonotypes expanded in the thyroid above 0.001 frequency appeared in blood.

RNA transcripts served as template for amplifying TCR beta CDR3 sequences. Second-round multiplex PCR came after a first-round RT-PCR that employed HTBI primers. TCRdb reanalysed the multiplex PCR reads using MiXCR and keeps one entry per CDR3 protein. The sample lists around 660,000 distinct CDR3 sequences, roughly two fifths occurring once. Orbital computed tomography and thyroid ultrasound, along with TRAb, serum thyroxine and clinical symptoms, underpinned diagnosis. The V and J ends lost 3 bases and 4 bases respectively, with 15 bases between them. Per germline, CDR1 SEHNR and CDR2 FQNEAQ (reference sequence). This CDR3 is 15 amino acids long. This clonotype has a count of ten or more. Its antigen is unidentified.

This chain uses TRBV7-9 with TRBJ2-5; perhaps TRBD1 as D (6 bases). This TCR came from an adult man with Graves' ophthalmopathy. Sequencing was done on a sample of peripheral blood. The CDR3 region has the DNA TGTGCCAGCAGCTTGGTCCAGGGGATGGGAGAGACCCAGTACTTC. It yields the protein CASSLVQGMGETQYF.